These 3 T cell receptor beta chains were sequenced from one sample in a study of blood T cell repertoires in COVID-19. Using immunoSEQ multiplex PCR, the repertoire was profiled, and TCRdb retains in-frame clones only, with some absent. The table includes more than 80,000 clones, 87% detected once. Source material: peripheral blood. The origin of the receptors is a woman between 55 and 75 years old with COVID-19, enrolled during active disease.

V and J are TRBV5-1 and TRBJ1-3; 7 nucleotides line up with TRBD1. Germline-derived CDR1 and CDR2 are SGHRS and YFSETQ. V shed 4 bases and J 2 bases; nucleotides not matched to a gene: 6. The CDR3 sequence is 15 residues long. This CDR3 reads CASSATGDTGNTIYF. The CDR3 bases are TGCGCCAGCAGCGCAACAGGGGATACTGGAAACACCATATATTTT.

This clone has a single count. This chain links TRBV4-3 with TRBJ2-7; 8 bases fit TRBD1. The V gene end was trimmed by 0 bases and the J gene end by 4 bases; junction bases not matched to a gene: 8. Germline CDR1 LGHNA, CDR2 YSLEER. The CDR3 length is 16 residues. This chain's CDR3 is CASSQDPSGGWYEQYF. The CDR3, as DNA: TGCGCCAGCAGCCAAGATCCGTCAGGGGGCTGGTACGAGCAGTACTTC.

The genes are TRBV6-5 and TRBJ2-1, with 9 bases that match TRBD2. The CDR3 totals 13 residues. Losses at the gene ends were 2 bases for V and 10 bases for J; bases not matched to a gene: 3. Germline V gene data show CDR1 as MNHEY and CDR2 as SVGAGI. CDR3 region: CASSYPGTSEQFF. The CDR3 nucleotides are TGTGCCAGCAGTTACCCAGGGACTAGCGAGCAGTTCTTC.